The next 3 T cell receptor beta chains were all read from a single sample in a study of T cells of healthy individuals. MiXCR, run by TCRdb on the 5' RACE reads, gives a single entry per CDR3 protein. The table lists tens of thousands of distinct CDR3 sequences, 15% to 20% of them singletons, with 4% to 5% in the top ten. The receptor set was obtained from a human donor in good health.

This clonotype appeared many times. The CDR3: CSALEGARTEAFF. The DNA for the CDR3 is TGCAGTGCTCTCGAGGGGGCGAGGACTGAAGCTTTCTTT. The chain uses TRBV20-1 and TRBJ1-1; 7 bases map to TRBD1. J was trimmed by 5 bases and V by 5 bases; bases with no gene match: 8. CDR3 length equals 13 residues. Germline CDR1 is DFQATT and CDR2 is SNEGSKA (reference sequence).

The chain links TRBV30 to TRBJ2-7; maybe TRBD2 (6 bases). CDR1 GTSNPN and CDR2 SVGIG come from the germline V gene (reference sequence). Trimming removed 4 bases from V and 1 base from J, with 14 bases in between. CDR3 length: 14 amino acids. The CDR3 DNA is TGTGCCTGGACTATGGGGGGAGTATCCTACGAGCAGTACTTC. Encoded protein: CAWTMGGVSYEQYF. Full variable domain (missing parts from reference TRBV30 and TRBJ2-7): SQTIHQWPATLVQPVGSPLSLECTVEGTSNPNLYWYRQAAGRGLQLLFYSVGIGQISSEVPQNLSASRPQDRQFILSSKKLLLSDSGFYLCAWTMGGVSYEQYFGPGTRLTVT.

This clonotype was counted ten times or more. The CDR3 loop is CASSLGGRMNTEAFF. CDR3 coding DNA: TGTGCCAGCAGTTTGGGGGGACGGATGAACACTGAAGCTTTCTTT. The chain has TRBV12-3 or TRBV12-4 and TRBJ1-1, with a possible D match to TRBD1 (5 bases). The V and J ends lost 3 bases and 0 bases respectively, with 11 bases between them. The CDR3 sequence is 15 residues long.